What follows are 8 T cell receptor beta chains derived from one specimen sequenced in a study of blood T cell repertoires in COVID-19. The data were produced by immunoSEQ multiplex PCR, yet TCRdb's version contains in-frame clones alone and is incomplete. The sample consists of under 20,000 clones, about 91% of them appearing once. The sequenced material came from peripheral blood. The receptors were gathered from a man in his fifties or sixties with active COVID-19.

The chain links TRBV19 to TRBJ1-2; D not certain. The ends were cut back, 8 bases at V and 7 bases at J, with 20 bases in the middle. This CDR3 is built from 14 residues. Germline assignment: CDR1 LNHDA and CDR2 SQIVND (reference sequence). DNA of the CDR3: TGTGCCAGTCATCCAGGAGGACGGGATTTTGGCTACACCTTC. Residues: CASHPGGRDFGYTF. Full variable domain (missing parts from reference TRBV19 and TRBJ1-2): DGGITQSPKYLFRKEGQNVTLSCEQNLNHDAMYWYRQDPGQGLRLIYYSQIVNDFQKGDIAEGYSVSREKKESFPLTVTSAQKNPTAFYLCASHPGGRDFGYTFGSGTRLTVV.

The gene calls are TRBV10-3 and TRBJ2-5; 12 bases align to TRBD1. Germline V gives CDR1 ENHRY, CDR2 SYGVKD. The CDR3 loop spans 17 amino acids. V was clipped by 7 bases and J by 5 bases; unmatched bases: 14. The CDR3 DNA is TGTGCCATCAAACCGGGACAGGGGGCTAAGGGCGGGGAGACCCAGTACTTC. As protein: CAIKPGQGAKGGETQYF.

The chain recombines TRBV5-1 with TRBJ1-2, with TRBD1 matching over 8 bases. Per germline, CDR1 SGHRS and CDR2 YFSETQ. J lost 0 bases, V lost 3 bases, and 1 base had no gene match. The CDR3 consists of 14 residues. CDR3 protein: CASSWGQANYGYTF. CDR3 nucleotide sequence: TGCGCCAGCAGCTGGGGACAGGCTAACTATGGCTACACCTTC. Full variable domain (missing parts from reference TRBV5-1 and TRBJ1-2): KAGVTQTPRYLIKTRGQQVTLSCSPISGHRSVSWYQQTPGQGLQFLFEYFSETQRNKGNFPGRFSGRQFSNSRSEMNVSTLELGDSALYLCASSWGQANYGYTFGSGTRLTVV.

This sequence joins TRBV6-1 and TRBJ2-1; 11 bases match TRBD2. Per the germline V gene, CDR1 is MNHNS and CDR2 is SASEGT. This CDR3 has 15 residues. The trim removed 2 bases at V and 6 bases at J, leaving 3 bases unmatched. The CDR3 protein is CASSELLAGANEQFF. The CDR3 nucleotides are TGTGCCAGCAGTGAACTACTAGCGGGAGCCAATGAGCAGTTCTTC.

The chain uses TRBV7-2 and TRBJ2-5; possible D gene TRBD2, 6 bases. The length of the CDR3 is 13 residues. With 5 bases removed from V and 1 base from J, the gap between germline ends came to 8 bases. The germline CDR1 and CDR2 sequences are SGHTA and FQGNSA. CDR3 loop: CASSRDSQETQYF. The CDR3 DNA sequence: TGTGCCAGCAGCCGGGACTCCCAAGAGACCCAGTACTTC.

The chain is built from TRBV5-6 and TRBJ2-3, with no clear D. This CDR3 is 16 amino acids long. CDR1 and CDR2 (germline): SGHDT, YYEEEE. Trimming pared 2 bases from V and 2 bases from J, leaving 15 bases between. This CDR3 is CASSFAPGGFTDTQYF. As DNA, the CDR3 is TGTGCCAGCAGCTTCGCGCCCGGCGGATTCACAGATACGCAGTATTTT.

CDR3 nucleotides: TGTGCCAGCAGTGGACTGGCAGGAGGTCCTTATGGCTACACCTTC. Amino acid sequence: CASSGLAGGPYGYTF. The chain has TRBV2 and TRBJ1-2; D not certain. The CDR3 is 15 amino acids. V lost 4 bases, J lost 5 bases, and 17 bases lay in between. Germline V CDR1 and CDR2: SNHLY, FYNNEI.

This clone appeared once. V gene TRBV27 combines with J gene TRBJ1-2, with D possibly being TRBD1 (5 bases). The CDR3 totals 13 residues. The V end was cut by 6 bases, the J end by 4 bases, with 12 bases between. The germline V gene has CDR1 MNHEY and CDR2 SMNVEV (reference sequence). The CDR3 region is CASSPRDLYGYTF. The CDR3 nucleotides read TGTGCCAGCAGCCCGCGGGACCTCTATGGCTACACCTTC.